This TCR beta chain was documented in a study of blood T cells in healthy people across ages. About this clonotype: Its target is unknown.

Each sample gave at least 6.5 million isolated PBMCs. Overall study findings and caveats: A strong correlation was found between TCR beta diversity and the percentage of naive T cells. Unsorted PBMCs blocked a conclusive comparison of naive and antigen-experienced cells.

The CDR3 is 18 amino acids. Germline V gene sequence: CDR1 MGHRA, CDR2 YSYEKL. It was with a sample-barcoded 5' primer and a J-beta primer mix that a second PCR of roughly 7 to 12 cycles was run. TCRdb recomputed calls from the 5' RACE reads with MiXCR, one row per CDR3 protein. This sample yields approximately 810,000 distinct CDR3 sequences, of which roughly 34% are seen a single time; 10% to 15% belongs to the top ten. The sample taken for sequencing was blood. This chain joins TRBV4-1 and TRBJ2-1; 8 bases line up with TRBD1. The DNA end lines up better with TRBJ2-7; the J call may be wrong. The origin of this receptor is a man younger than 35 in good health. The CDR3 is CASSQEVTGDNRYNEQYF. In DNA, the CDR3 is TGCGCCAGCAGCCAAGAAGTGACAGGGGATAACCGATACAATGAGCAGTACTTC.